The 18 T cell receptor beta chains listed next were all sequenced from one sample in a study of radiotherapy plus CTLA-4 blockade in lung cancer (dated by TCRdb to the late 2010s). The library was made by the immunoSEQ multiplex PCR assay. The clones in this table, taken by TCRdb from immuneACCESS, are in-frame only. Not every clone is retained; where verified, under half of the shortfall comes from an unresolved V gene, and the cause of the rest is unknown. In this sample the table shows over 60,000 clones, about nine tenths of which occur a single time. The top ten constitute around 40% of the sample. The sample here was peripheral blood, taken from a patient treated with radiotherapy plus ipilimumab. Receptor source: a human donor with non-small cell lung cancer that progressed on radiotherapy plus ipilimumab.

The J gene is TRBJ2-5, the V gene TRBV30, with D maybe TRBD2 (5 bases). V was cut by 0 bases and J by 7 bases, with 12 bases left in between. CDR1 is GTSNPN and CDR2 is SVGIG in the germline V gene (reference sequence). The CDR3 extends over 13 amino acids. The CDR3 nucleotides read TGTGCCTGGAGTGTAACGGGCGGAGGGACCCAGTACTTC. It specifies CAWSVTGGGTQYF.

This sequence joins TRBV19 and TRBJ1-4; D gene ambiguous. Germline assignment: CDR1 LNHDA and CDR2 SQIVND (reference sequence). CDR3 size: 15 residues. V was pared by 5 bases and J by 4 bases, with 14 bases between. The CDR3 sequence: CASSLQGKNNEKLFF. The CDR3, as DNA: TGTGCCAGTAGTCTACAAGGGAAGAATAATGAAAAACTGTTTTTT.

The chain carries TRBV10-1 and TRBJ2-5, with D maybe TRBD1 (6 bases). Germline CDR1 is WNHNN and CDR2 is SYGVQD (reference sequence). The V and J ends lost 3 bases and 1 base respectively, with 9 bases between them. The length of the CDR3 is 14 residues. The CDR3 nucleotides are TGCGCCAGCAGTGAAGTAGGGGGCCAAGAGACCCAGTACTTC. It specifies CASSEVGGQETQYF.

The J gene is TRBJ1-4, the V gene TRBV25-1, with D tentatively TRBD1 (6 bases). Trimming took 3 bases from V and 8 from J, leaving 16 bases between them. The germline V gene has CDR1 MGHDK and CDR2 SYGVNS. The CDR3 spans 15 residues. CDR3 amino acids: CASSDPRGAGEKLFF. CDR3 coding DNA: TGTGCCAGCAGTGATCCCCGGGGGGCTGGGGAAAAACTGTTTTTT.

V usage is TRBV7-2 and J usage is TRBJ1-5; D remains unclear. CDR3 length: 16 amino acids. Trimming took 4 bases from V and 3 from J, leaving 16 bases between them. CDR1 and CDR2 (germline): SGHTA, FQGNSA. The CDR3 region has the DNA TGTGCCAGCAGCTCCGAGGAATGGCAGTTCAATCAGCCCCAGCATTTT. Its protein is CASSSEEWQFNQPQHF.

The chain combines TRBV14 with TRBJ2-7; D is perhaps TRBD1 or TRBD2 (5 bases each). Germline CDR1 SGHDN, CDR2 FVKESK. The CDR3 totals 15 residues. Between the trimmed V and J ends, which lost 2 bases and 7 bases, there was a span of 18 bases. The CDR3 region is CASSQRGTGSLEQYF. The CDR3 nucleotides are TGTGCCAGCAGCCAAAGAGGGACGGGGAGCCTGGAGCAGTACTTC.

J is TRBJ2-5 and V is TRBV28; no clear D gene. CDR3 length: 13 residues. V lost 3 bases and J 7 bases, leaving 12 bases between the germline ends. Looked up from germline, CDR1 is MDHEN and CDR2 is SYDVKM. This chain's CDR3 is CASSFSGPTTQYF. The CDR3 coding sequence is TGTGCCAGCAGTTTTTCGGGCCCGACGACCCAGTACTTC. The variable domain in full, completed from reference TRBV28 and TRBJ2-5, reads DVKVTQSSRYLVKRTGEKVFLECVQDMDHENMFWYRQDPGLGLRLIYFSYDVKMKEKGDIPEGYSVSREKKERFSLILESASTNQTSMYLCASSFSGPTTQYFGPGTRLLVL.

The gene calls are TRBV10-3 and TRBJ2-7; 9 bases map to TRBD1. The V segment lost 4 bases and the J segment 4 bases; nucleotides outside the gene matches: 5. The CDR3 contains 14 residues. Germline CDR1 reads ENHRY; CDR2 reads SYGVKD. CDR3 nucleotide sequence: TGTGCCATCAGTGGCTCCGGACAGGGGTACGAGCAGTACTTC. Translated, it gives CAISGSGQGYEQYF.

As for this clone: A junction boundary mismatches the germline segment, possibly from a read error. V gene TRBV6-1 combines with J gene TRBJ1-5; D ambiguous. The CDR3 loop spans 9 amino acids. Germline-derived CDR1 and CDR2 are MNHNS and SASEGT. The CDR3 coding sequence is TGTGCCAGCAGTCAGCCCCAGCATTTT. Amino acids: CASSQPQHF.

The V and J genes are TRBV12-5 and TRBJ1-2, with D uncertain. V lost 3 bases and J 5 bases, leaving 4 bases between the germline ends. The CDR3 consists of 11 residues. The germline V gene encodes CDR1 LGHNT and CDR2 FRNRAP. The CDR3 loop is CASGFGYGYTF. CDR3 nucleotide sequence: TGTGCTAGTGGTTTTGGGTATGGCTACACCTTC.

On this clone itself: Other DNA sequences in the same sample also yield this CDR3. The chain is built from TRBV6-1 and TRBJ2-7; the match to TRBD1 covers 7 bases. J gave up 4 bases and V 8 bases, and 2 bases lay outside the gene matches. The CDR3 consists of 11 residues. Germline CDR1 MNHNS, CDR2 SASEGT. The CDR3 DNA follows: TGTGCCAGCGACAGGGATTACGAGCAGTACTTC. Translation: CASDRDYEQYF.

The chain couples TRBV28 to TRBJ2-5; D unclear. This CDR3 comprises 12 residues. The germline gives CDR1 MDHEN, CDR2 SYDVKM. Between the trimmed V and J ends, which lost 5 bases and 3 bases, there was a span of 7 bases. The CDR3 bases are TGTGCCAGCAGTGCGAGAAAAGAGACCCAGTACTTC. This sequence encodes CASSARKETQYF. Supplemented by reference TRBV28 and TRBJ2-5, the full variable domain reads DVKVTQSSRYLVKRTGEKVFLECVQDMDHENMFWYRQDPGLGLRLIYFSYDVKMKEKGDIPEGYSVSREKKERFSLILESASTNQTSMYLCASSARKETQYFGPGTRLLVL.

J is TRBJ2-5 and V is TRBV5-4; tentatively, D is TRBD2 (6 bases). The end of the DNA is better explained by TRBJ2-7, so the J call may be wrong. Germline V gives CDR1 SGHNT, CDR2 YYREEE (reference sequence). This CDR3 has 14 residues. The CDR3 spells CASSRASVSYEQYF. The CDR3 DNA sequence: TGTGCCAGCAGCCGAGCTAGCGTCTCCTACGAGCAGTACTTC.

The V and J genes are TRBV27 and TRBJ1-2; the match to TRBD1 covers 8 bases. Germline V gives CDR1 MNHEY, CDR2 SMNVEV (reference sequence). The CDR3 extends over 18 amino acids. Trimming cost V 1 base and J 4 bases; bases outside gene matches: 14. CDR3 protein: CASSLYYPGQEVFYGYTF. The CDR3 bases are TGTGCCAGCAGTTTATACTACCCGGGACAGGAAGTCTTCTATGGCTACACCTTC.

In the case of this clone: The sample has other DNA sequences that encode this CDR3 too. The chain joins TRBV9 to TRBJ2-7; the D gene could be TRBD1 or TRBD2 (5 bases each). The germline V gene has CDR1 SGDLS and CDR2 YYNGEE. The germline V and J ends were trimmed by 4 bases and 3 bases, with 8 bases remaining between them. CDR3 size: 12 residues. As DNA, the CDR3 is TGTGCCAGCAGCCCAGGGAGCTACGAGCAGTACTTC. This sequence encodes CASSPGSYEQYF.

For the CDR3, the DNA is TGCGCCAGCACCAAGGGGGCGGGAGTCTTTGAGACCCAGTACTTC. The encoded protein is CASTKGAGVFETQYF. The rearrangement joins TRBV5-1 to TRBJ2-5; D may be TRBD1 or TRBD2 (7 bases each). V was pared by 6 bases and J by 5 bases, with 20 bases between. This CDR3 has 15 residues. The V gene's germline CDR1 is SGHRS and CDR2 YFSETQ.

Concerning this clone: The junction and the germline gene differ at one end; a read error may be behind it. The rearrangement links TRBV7-9 to TRBJ2-7, with 7 nucleotides matching TRBD2. The V gene's germline CDR1 is SEHNR and CDR2 FQNEAQ (reference sequence). CDR3 length: 13 residues. CDR3 coding DNA: TGTGCCAGCAGCTTATTTCCCCGGGAGGAACCGTCATTC. It is translated as CASSLFPREEPSF.

V usage is TRBV29-1 and J usage is TRBJ2-7; tentative D call: TRBD2 (5 bases). Trimming removed 5 bases from V and 2 bases from J, with 19 bases in between. The CDR3 length is 15 residues. Germline V gene data show CDR1 as SQVTM and CDR2 as ANQGSEA. The chain's CDR3 is CSVTLPSRSAYEQYF. CDR3 nucleotides: TGCAGCGTTACCCTACCTAGCAGGTCGGCCTACGAGCAGTACTTC.